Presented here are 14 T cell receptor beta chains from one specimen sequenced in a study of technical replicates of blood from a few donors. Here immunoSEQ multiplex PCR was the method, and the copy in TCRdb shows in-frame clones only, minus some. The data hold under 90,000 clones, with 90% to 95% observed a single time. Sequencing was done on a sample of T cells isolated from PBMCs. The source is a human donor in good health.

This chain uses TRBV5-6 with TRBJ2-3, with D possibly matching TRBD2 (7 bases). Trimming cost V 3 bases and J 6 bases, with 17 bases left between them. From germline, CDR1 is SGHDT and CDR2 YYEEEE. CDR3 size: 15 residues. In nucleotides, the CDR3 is TGTGCCAGCAGCTATATAGGGGGGGGTCCTGATACGCAGTATTTT. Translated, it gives CASSYIGGGPDTQYF. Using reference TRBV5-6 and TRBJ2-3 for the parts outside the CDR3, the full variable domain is DAGVTQSPTHLIKTRGQQVTLRCSPKSGHDTVSWYQQALGQGPQFIFQYYEEEERQRGNFPDRFSGHQFPNYSSELNVNALLLGDSALYLCASSYIGGGPDTQYFGPGTRLTVL.

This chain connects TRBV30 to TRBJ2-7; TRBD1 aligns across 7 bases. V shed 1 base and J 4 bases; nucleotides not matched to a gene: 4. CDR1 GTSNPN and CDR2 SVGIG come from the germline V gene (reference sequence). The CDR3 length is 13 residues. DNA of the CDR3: TGTGCCTGGAGTGGGGACAGCATATACGAGCAGTACTTC. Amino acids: CAWSGDSIYEQYF.

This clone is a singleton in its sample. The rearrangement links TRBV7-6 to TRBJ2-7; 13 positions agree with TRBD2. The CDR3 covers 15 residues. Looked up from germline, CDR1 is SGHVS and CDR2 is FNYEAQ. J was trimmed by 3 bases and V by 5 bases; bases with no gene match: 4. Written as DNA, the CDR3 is TGTGCCAGCAGCCGACTAGCGGGAGGAAACTACGAGCAGTACTTC. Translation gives CASSRLAGGNYEQYF.

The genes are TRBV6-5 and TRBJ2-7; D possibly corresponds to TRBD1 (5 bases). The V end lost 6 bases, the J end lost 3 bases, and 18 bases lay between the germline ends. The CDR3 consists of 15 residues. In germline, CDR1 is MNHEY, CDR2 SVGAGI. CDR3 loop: CASSRYQGSGYEQYF. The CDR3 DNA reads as TGTGCCAGCAGCCGATACCAGGGTTCAGGCTACGAGCAGTACTTC.

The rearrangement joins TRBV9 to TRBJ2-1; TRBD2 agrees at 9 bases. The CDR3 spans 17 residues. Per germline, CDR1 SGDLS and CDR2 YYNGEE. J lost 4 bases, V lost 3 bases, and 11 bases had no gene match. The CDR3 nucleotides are TGTGCCAGCAGCGACAACATAGCGGGGGACAAGTACAATGAGCAGTTCTTC. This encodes CASSDNIAGDKYNEQFF.

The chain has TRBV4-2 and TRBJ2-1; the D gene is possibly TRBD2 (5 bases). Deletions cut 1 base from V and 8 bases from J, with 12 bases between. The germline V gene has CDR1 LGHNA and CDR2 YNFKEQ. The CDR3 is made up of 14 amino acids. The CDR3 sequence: CASSQVGVSDEQFF. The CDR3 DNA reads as TGTGCCAGCAGCCAAGTCGGGGTTTCGGATGAGCAGTTCTTC.

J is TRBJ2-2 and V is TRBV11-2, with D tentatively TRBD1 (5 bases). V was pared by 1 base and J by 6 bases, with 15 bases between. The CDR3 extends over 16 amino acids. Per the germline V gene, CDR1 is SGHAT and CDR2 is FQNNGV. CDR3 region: CASSLGSRANPGELFF. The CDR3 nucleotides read TGTGCCAGCAGCTTAGGGTCCAGGGCTAACCCCGGGGAGCTGTTTTTT.

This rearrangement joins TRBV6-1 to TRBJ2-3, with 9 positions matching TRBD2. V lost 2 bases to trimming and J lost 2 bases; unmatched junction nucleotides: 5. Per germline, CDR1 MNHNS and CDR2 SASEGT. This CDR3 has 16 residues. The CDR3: CASSEWAGGATDTQYF. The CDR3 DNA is TGTGCCAGCAGTGAATGGGCGGGGGGGGCCACAGATACGCAGTATTTT.

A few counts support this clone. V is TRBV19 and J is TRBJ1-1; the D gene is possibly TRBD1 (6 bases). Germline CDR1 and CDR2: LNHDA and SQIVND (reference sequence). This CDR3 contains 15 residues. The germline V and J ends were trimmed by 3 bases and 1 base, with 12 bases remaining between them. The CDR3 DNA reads TGTGCCAGTAGTATCTTCGGCAGGGGGAACACTGAAGCTTTCTTT. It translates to CASSIFGRGNTEAFF. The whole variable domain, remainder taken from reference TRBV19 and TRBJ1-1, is DGGITQSPKYLFRKEGQNVTLSCEQNLNHDAMYWYRQDPGQGLRLIYYSQIVNDFQKGDIAEGYSVSREKKESFPLTVTSAQKNPTAFYLCASSIFGRGNTEAFFGQGTRLTVV.

The CDR3 sequence is CASSQGAGDTDTQYF. The DNA of the CDR3 is TGCGCCAGCAGCCAAGGGGCAGGGGATACAGATACGCAGTATTTT. The chain couples TRBV4-1 to TRBJ2-3; D is possibly TRBD1 (6 bases). The CDR3 runs to 15 residues. Germline assignment: CDR1 MGHRA and CDR2 YSYEKL. Trimming took off 1 base at V and 3 bases at J, with 11 bases between the two ends.

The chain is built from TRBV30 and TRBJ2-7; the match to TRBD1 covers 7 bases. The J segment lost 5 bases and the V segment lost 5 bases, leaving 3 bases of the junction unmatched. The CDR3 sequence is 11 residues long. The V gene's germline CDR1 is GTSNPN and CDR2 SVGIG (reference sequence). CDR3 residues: CAWETGNEQYF. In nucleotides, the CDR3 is TGTGCCTGGGAGACAGGGAACGAGCAGTACTTC.

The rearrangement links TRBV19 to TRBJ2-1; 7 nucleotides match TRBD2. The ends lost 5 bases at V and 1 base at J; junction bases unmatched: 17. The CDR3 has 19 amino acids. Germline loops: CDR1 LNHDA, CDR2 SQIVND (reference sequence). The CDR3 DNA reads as TGTGCCAGTAGTGTATGGACTAGGAGTCTAGACGGTTCCTACAATGAGCAGTTCTTC. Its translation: CASSVWTRSLDGSYNEQFF. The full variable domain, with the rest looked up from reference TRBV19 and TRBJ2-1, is DGGITQSPKYLFRKEGQNVTLSCEQNLNHDAMYWYRQDPGQGLRLIYYSQIVNDFQKGDIAEGYSVSREKKESFPLTVTSAQKNPTAFYLCASSVWTRSLDGSYNEQFFGPGTRLTVL.

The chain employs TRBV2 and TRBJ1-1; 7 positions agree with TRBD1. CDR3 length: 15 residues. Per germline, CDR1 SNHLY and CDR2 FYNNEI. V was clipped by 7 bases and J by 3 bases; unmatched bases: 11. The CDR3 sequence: CASTSLTGLYTEAFF. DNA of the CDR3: TGTGCCAGCACCTCCCTGACAGGGCTGTACACTGAAGCTTTCTTT.

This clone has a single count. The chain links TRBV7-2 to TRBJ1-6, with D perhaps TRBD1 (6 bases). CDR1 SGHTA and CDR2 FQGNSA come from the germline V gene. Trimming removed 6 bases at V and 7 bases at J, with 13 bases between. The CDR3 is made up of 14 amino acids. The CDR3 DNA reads TGTGCCAGCAGTAAGACAGGACCGAATTCACCCCTCCACTTT. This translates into CASSKTGPNSPLHF.